This TCR beta chain was sequenced in a study of blood T cell repertoires in COVID-19. The overall study: Material from acute and convalescent COVID-19 was sourced from the United States, Italy and Spain. Sources were T cells, B-cell-depleted T cells, or PBMCs; the material itself was cDNA or gDNA.

Original methodology: Amplifying reference gene primers gave estimates of nucleated cell counts. Some clones are missing from TCRdb's copy, which holds only in-frame ones; the method was immunoSEQ multiplex PCR. That table supplies the V and J calls and clone size; D and trimming were determined from the DNA. The sample consists of about 220,000 clones, under 90% of them appearing once. Germline V gives CDR1 LNHDA, CDR2 SQIVND (reference sequence). The CDR3 has 14 amino acids. After removal of 9 bases from V and 6 bases from J, the junction contained 8 bases not matched to a gene. The sequence came from a woman aged 80 or over with acute or convalescent COVID-19. The sequencing sample was made of peripheral blood. V is TRBV19 and J is TRBJ1-4, with 9 bases matching TRBD1. The CDR3 DNA follows: TGTGCCAGCACCCCGGACAGGGGTCATGAAAAACTGTTTTTT. Protein: CASTPDRGHEKLFF.